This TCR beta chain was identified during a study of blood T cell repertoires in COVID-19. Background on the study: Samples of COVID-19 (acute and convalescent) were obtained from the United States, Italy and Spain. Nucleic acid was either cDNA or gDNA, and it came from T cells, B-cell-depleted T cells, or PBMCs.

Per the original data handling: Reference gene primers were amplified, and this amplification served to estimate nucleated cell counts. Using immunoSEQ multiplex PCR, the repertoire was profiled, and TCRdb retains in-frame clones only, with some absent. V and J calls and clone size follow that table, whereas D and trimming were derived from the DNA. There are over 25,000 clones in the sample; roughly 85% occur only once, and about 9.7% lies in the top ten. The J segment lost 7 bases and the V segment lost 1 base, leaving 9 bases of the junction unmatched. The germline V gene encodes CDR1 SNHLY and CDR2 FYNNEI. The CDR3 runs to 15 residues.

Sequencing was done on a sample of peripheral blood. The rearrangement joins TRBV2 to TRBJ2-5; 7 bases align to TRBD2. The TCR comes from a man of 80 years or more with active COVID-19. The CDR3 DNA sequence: TGTGCCAGCAGTGAAGGGCTAGCGGAGGGATTGACCCAGTACTTC. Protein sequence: CASSEGLAEGLTQYF.